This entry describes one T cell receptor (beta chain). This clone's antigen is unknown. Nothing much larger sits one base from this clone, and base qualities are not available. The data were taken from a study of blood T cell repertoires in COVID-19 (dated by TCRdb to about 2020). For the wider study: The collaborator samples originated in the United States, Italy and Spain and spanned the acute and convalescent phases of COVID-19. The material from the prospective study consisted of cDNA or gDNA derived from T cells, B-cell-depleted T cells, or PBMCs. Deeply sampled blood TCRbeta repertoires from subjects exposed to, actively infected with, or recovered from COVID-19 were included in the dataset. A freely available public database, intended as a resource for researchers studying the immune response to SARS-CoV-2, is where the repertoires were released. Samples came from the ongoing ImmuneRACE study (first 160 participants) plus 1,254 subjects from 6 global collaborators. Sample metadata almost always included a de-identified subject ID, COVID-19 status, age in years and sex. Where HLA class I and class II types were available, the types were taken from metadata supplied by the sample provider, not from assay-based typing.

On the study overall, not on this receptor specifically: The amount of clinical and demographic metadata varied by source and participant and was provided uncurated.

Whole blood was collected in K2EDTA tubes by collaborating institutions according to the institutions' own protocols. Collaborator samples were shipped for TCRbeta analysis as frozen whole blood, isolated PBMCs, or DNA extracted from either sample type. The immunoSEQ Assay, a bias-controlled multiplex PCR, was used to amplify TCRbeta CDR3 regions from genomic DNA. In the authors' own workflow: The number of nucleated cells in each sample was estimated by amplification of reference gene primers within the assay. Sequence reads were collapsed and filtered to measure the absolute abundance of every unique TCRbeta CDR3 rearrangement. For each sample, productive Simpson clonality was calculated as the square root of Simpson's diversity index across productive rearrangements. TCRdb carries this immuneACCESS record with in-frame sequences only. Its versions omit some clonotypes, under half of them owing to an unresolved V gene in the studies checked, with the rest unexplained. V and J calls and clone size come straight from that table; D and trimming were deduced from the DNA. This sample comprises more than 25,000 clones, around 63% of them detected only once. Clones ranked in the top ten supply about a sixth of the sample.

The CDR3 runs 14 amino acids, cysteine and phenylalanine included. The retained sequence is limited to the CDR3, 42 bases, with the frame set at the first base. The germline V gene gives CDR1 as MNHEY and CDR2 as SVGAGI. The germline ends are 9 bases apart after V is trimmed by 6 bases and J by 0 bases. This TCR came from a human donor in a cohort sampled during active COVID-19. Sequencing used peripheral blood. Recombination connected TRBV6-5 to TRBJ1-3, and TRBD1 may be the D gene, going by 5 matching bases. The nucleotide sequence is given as TGTGCCAGCAGGGGGCCCTACTCTGGAAACACCATATATTTT. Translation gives CASRGPYSGNTIYF.